Following are 20 T cell receptor beta chains from one sample sequenced in a study of blood T cell repertoires in COVID-19. This table comes from immunoSEQ multiplex PCR, and its TCRdb copy is limited to in-frame clones, with some not included. The data show about 140,000 clones, roughly 80% seen once. Sequenced sample: peripheral blood. Receptors were obtained from a woman of 80 years or more in a cohort sampled during active or convalescent COVID-19.

Only one count was recorded for this clone. The CDR3 is CASSRLGLAGFTDTQYF. The DNA of the CDR3 is TGTGCCAGCAGCCGTCTGGGGCTAGCGGGGTTCACAGATACGCAGTATTTT. The chain joins TRBV9 to TRBJ2-3; 9 positions match TRBD2. With 4 bases clipped from V and 2 bases from J, the junction kept 11 bases outside the gene matches. Germline CDR1 and CDR2: SGDLS and YYNGEE. The CDR3 has 17 amino acids.

The rearrangement joins TRBV7-2 to TRBJ2-1; 9 bases fit TRBD1. J was trimmed by 7 bases and V by 5 bases; bases with no gene match: 15. The CDR3 has 17 amino acids. Germline assignment: CDR1 SGHTA and CDR2 FQGNSA. CDR3 sequence: CASSGGGLGQGNNEQFF. The DNA for the CDR3 is TGTGCCAGCAGCGGGGGGGGATTGGGACAGGGCAATAATGAGCAGTTCTTC.

The CDR3 DNA reads as TGTGCCAGCAGCTTCGAACGGGGGGCCCTGTCGACGCAGTATTTT. Its translation: CASSFERGALSTQYF. The chain links TRBV11-1 to TRBJ2-3; D might be TRBD2 (7 bases). The germline V gene has CDR1 SGHAT and CDR2 FQDESV (reference sequence). The V end was cut by 3 bases, the J end by 9 bases, with 19 bases between. This CDR3 has 15 amino acids.

The V and J genes are TRBV6-1 and TRBJ2-3; TRBD2 matches at 9 bases. Germline-derived CDR1 and CDR2 are MNHNS and SASEGT. V lost 4 bases, J lost 0 bases, and 11 bases stayed unmatched. The CDR3 consists of 18 residues. The CDR3 sequence: CASSALERGVPSTDTQYF. The CDR3 nucleotides read TGTGCCAGCAGTGCCTTGGAGCGGGGGGTCCCTAGCACAGATACGCAGTATTTT.

The V gene is TRBV6-5, the J gene TRBJ2-7, with 9 bases matching TRBD1. The CDR3 is made up of 13 amino acids. The trim removed 9 bases at V and 4 bases at J, leaving 7 bases unmatched. Germline CDR1 is MNHEY and CDR2 is SVGAGI. Here the CDR3 DNA reads TGTGCCAGTTCCGGGACAGGGCTTTACGAGCAGTACGTC. It encodes CASSGTGLYEQYV.

The V and J genes are TRBV4-2 and TRBJ1-1; TRBD1 aligns across 10 bases. The CDR3 spans 15 residues. The V segment lost 3 bases and the J segment 3 bases; nucleotides outside the gene matches: 4. In germline, CDR1 is LGHNA, CDR2 YNFKEQ. The CDR3 coding sequence is TGTGCCAGCAGCCACGGACAGGGGGGGGACACTGAAGCTTTCTTT. It specifies CASSHGQGGDTEAFF.

The chain is built from TRBV3-1 (or the pseudogene TRBV3-2) and TRBJ2-7; a weak D match, TRBD2 (6 bases). Per germline, CDR1 LGHDT and CDR2 YNNKEL (reference sequence). The CDR3 length is 19 residues. V shed 1 base and J shed 4 bases, with 26 bases lying between them. The DNA for the CDR3 is TGTGCCAGCAGCCAAGGGGGCGGCTTTTCGGGGGTAATAAAATACGAGCAGTACTTC. It is translated as CASSQGGGFSGVIKYEQYF.

This chain links TRBV4-2 with TRBJ2-3, with TRBD2 matching over 9 bases. CDR1 LGHNA and CDR2 YNFKEQ come from the germline V gene. V was clipped by 1 base and J by 5 bases; unmatched bases: 13. The CDR3 is made up of 18 amino acids. The CDR3 here is CASSQVTPLAGGRDTQYF. CDR3 coding DNA: TGTGCCAGCAGCCAAGTGACTCCATTGGCGGGGGGGCGAGATACGCAGTATTTT.

The table lists this clone with a count of one. This chain uses TRBV6-6 with TRBJ2-3, with 7 bases fitting TRBD1. V lost 4 bases and J lost 7; bases outside the gene matches: 14. The CDR3 loop spans 16 amino acids. Looked up from germline, CDR1 is MNHNY and CDR2 is SVGAGI (reference sequence). The CDR3 DNA is TGTGCCAGCAGTTCCTTCCAGGGGGAAAGTTCGTATACGCAGTATTTT. Residues: CASSSFQGESSYTQYF.

This clone was found a few times. The chain uses TRBV7-2 and TRBJ2-7; 8 nucleotides align to TRBD1. J gave up 6 bases and V 1 base, and 5 bases lay outside the gene matches. CDR1 is SGHTA, CDR2 FQGNSA, per germline. The CDR3 covers 14 residues. The CDR3 here is CASSLVGQVGEQYF. The CDR3 coding sequence is TGTGCCAGCAGCTTAGTGGGACAGGTGGGCGAGCAGTACTTC.

This rearrangement joins TRBV11-1 to TRBJ2-5; TRBD2 matches at 9 bases. The CDR3 covers 16 residues. The junction had 14 bases not matched to a gene; V was cut back by 5 bases and J by 7 bases. In germline, CDR1 is SGHAT, CDR2 FQDESV (reference sequence). This CDR3 reads CASSVTSGSVGGTQYF. CDR3 nucleotides: TGTGCCAGCAGCGTTACTAGCGGGTCCGTCGGGGGGACCCAGTACTTC.

V gene TRBV30 combines with J gene TRBJ1-1, with no clear D. CDR1 GTSNPN and CDR2 SVGIG come from the germline V gene (reference sequence). This CDR3 region has 11 residues. V was clipped by 2 bases and J by 11 bases, with 12 bases between them. The CDR3 region is CAWSLRLAAFF. The CDR3 DNA is TGTGCCTGGAGTCTGAGGCTCGCGGCTTTCTTT.

This chain links TRBV20-1 with TRBJ2-5; 8 bases align to TRBD2. V shed 3 bases and J 5 bases; nucleotides not matched to a gene: 11. The CDR3 has 15 residues. In germline, CDR1 is DFQATT, CDR2 SNEGSKA (reference sequence). CDR3 sequence reads: CSASSGGALRETQYF. The CDR3 DNA follows: TGCAGTGCTAGTTCCGGGGGGGCACTACGGGAGACCCAGTACTTC.

This clone is a singleton in its sample. The V gene is TRBV15, the J gene TRBJ1-2; 7 bases agree with TRBD1. Trimming removed 0 bases from V and 4 bases from J; junction bases left unmatched: 2. Germline lookup yields CDR1 LNHNV and CDR2 YYDKDF (reference sequence). The CDR3 covers 14 residues. The CDR3 spells CATSRESGGYGYTF. The CDR3 coding sequence is TGTGCCACCAGCAGAGAATCAGGGGGCTATGGCTACACCTTC.

This clone occurred a few times. CDR3 DNA sequence: TGTGCCAGCTCACAGGGACAGGGGCTACGGTGGAACACCATATATTTT. It codes for CASSQGQGLRWNTIYF. The chain links TRBV18 to TRBJ1-3; the match to TRBD1 covers 10 bases. Per germline, CDR1 KGHSH and CDR2 LQKENI. There are 16 residues in the CDR3. Trimming took 4 bases from V and 7 from J; bases not matched to a gene: 10.

This chain connects TRBV4-1 to TRBJ2-7, with 8 nucleotides matching TRBD1. The CDR3 is made up of 15 amino acids. CDR1 MGHRA and CDR2 YSYEKL come from the germline V gene. Trimming cost V 1 base and J 3 bases; bases outside gene matches: 5. CDR3 nucleotides: TGCGCCAGCAGCCAAGCTGGAGGACAGGGCTACGAGCAGTACTTC. Protein: CASSQAGGQGYEQYF.

The CDR3 DNA reads as TGTGCCAGCAGCGACAGGGGCGTACAAGAGACCCAGTACTTC. Translating gives CASSDRGVQETQYF. This chain links TRBV28 with TRBJ2-5, with 8 nucleotides matching TRBD1. Germline V lookup: CDR1 MDHEN, CDR2 SYDVKM. The V and J ends lost 6 bases and 2 bases, in that order; junction bases with no gene match: 5. The CDR3 loop spans 14 amino acids.

The count of this clone is one. This chain links TRBV7-2 with TRBJ1-2; 8 positions agree with TRBD1. After removal of 0 bases from V and 7 bases from J, the junction contained 13 bases not matched to a gene. The CDR3 is made up of 17 amino acids. Germline assignment: CDR1 SGHTA and CDR2 FQGNSA. CDR3 in amino acids: CASSLARTGTGMSGYTF. CDR3 nucleotide sequence: TGTGCCAGCAGCTTAGCGCGAACGGGGACAGGCATGAGTGGCTACACCTTC. Full variable domain (remainder filled in from reference TRBV7-2 and TRBJ1-2): GAGVSQSPSNKVTEKGKDVELRCDPISGHTALYWYRQSLGQGLEFLIYFQGNSAPDKSGLPSDRFSAERTGGSVSTLTIQRTQQEDSAVYLCASSLARTGTGMSGYTFGSGTRLTVV.

This clone was observed a few times. This chain links TRBV2 with TRBJ1-4, with 8 bases that match TRBD1. Germline V CDR1 and CDR2: SNHLY, FYNNEI. CDR3 length equals 14 residues. V lost 6 bases to trimming and J lost 0 bases; unmatched junction nucleotides: 0. The CDR3 reads CASRTGATNEKLFF. CDR3 DNA: TGTGCCAGCAGGACAGGGGCAACTAATGAAAAACTGTTTTTT. Based on the CDR3 plus reference TRBV2 and TRBJ1-4, the full variable domain is EPEVTQTPSHQVTQMGQEVILRCVPISNHLYFYWYRQILGQKVEFLVSFYNNEISEKSEIFDDQFSVERPDGSNFTLKIRSTKLEDSAMYFCASRTGATNEKLFFGSGTQLSVL.

The chain combines TRBV7-2 with TRBJ1-6; TRBD1 is a possible D gene (5 bases). Germline loops: CDR1 SGHTA, CDR2 FQGNSA. The CDR3 sequence is 13 residues long. V gave up 5 bases and J gave up 9 bases, with 11 bases separating them. The CDR3 sequence: CASSIPGISPLHF. The CDR3 DNA reads TGTGCCAGCAGCATCCCAGGGATTTCACCCCTCCACTTT.